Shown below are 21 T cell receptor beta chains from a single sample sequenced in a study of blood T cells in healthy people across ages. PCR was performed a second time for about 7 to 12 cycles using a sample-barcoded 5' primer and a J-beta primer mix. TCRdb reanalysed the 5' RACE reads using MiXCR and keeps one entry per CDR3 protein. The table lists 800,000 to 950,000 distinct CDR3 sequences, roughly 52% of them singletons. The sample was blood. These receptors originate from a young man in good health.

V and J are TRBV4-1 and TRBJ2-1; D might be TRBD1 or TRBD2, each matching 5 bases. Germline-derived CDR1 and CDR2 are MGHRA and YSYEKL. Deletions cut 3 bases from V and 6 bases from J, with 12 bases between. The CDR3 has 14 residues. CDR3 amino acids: CASSQKWDGNEQFF. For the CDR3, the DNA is TGCGCCAGCAGCCAGAAGTGGGACGGCAATGAGCAGTTCTTC.

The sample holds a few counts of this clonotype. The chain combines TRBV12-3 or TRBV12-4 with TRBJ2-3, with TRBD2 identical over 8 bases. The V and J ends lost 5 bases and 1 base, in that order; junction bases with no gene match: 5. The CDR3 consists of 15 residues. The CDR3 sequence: CASSLSGMGTDTQYF. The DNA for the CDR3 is TGTGCCAGCAGTCTTAGCGGGATGGGCACAGATACGCAGTATTTT.

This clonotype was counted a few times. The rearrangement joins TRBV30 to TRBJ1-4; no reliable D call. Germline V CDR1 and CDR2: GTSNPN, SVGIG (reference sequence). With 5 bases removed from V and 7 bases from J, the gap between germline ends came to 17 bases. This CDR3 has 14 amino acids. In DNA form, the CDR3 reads TGTGCCTGGGGATCGAGGTCCCTGGGTGAAAAACTGTTTTTT. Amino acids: CAWGSRSLGEKLFF.

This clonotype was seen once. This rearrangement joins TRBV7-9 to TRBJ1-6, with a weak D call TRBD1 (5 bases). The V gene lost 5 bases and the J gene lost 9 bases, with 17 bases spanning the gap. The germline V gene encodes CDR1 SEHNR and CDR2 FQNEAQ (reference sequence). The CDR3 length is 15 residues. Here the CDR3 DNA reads TGTGCCAGCAGCCGGGACTTCGATCGAGGTTCACCCCTCCACTTT. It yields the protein CASSRDFDRGSPLHF.

The DNA of the CDR3 is TGTGCCATCAGTTTTACAGGGAGCCCCTACAATGAGCAGTTCTTC. It specifies CAISFTGSPYNEQFF. The J gene is TRBJ2-1, the V gene TRBV10-3; possible D gene TRBD1, 6 bases. Germline V gene lookup returns CDR1 ENHRY and CDR2 SYGVKD. V was pared by 5 bases and J by 2 bases, with 13 bases between. CDR3 length: 15 residues.

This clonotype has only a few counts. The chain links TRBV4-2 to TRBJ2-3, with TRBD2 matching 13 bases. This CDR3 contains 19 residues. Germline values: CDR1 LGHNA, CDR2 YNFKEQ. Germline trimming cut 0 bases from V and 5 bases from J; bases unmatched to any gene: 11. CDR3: CASSQDLGTSGVYGDTQYF. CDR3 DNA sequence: TGTGCCAGCAGCCAAGATCTTGGGACTAGCGGGGTATATGGAGATACGCAGTATTTT.

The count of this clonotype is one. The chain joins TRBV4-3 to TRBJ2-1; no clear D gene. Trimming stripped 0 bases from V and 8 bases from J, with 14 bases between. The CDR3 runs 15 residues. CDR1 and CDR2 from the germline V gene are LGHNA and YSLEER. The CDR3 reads CASSQEAVASHEQFF. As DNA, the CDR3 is TGCGCCAGCAGCCAAGAGGCAGTCGCGTCGCATGAGCAGTTCTTC.

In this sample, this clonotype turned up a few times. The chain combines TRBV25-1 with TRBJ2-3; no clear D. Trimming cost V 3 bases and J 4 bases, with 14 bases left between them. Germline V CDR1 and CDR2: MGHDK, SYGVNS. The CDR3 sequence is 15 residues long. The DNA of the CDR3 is TGTGCCAGCAGTGATGTTCTCAGGCCCCCAGATACGCAGTATTTT. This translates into CASSDVLRPPDTQYF.

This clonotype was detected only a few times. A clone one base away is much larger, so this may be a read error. The CDR3 is CSAGDQVEKLFF. The CDR3 coding sequence is TGCAGTGCTGGAGATCAGGTTGAAAAACTGTTTTTT. The genes are TRBV20-1 and TRBJ1-4; D is unclear. The germline gives CDR1 DFQATT, CDR2 SNEGSKA (reference sequence). The CDR3 has 12 amino acids.

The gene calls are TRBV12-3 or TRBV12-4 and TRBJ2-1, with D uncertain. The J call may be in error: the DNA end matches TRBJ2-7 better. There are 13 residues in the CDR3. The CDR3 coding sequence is TGTGCCAGCAGTTTAATGGCCTACAATGAGCAGTACTTC. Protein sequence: CASSLMAYNEQYF.

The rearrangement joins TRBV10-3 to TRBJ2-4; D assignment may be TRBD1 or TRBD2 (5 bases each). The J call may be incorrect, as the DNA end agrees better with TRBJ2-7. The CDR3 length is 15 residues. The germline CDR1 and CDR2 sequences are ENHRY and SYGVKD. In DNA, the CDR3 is TGTGCCATCAGAAGAGCCGGGACGTCGTCCTACGAGCAGTACTTC. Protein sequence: CAIRRAGTSSYEQYF.

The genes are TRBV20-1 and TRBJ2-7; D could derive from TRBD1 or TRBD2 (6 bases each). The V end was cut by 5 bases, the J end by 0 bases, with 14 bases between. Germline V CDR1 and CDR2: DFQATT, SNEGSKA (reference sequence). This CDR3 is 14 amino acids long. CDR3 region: CSAQGRGSSYEQYF. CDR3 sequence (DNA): TGCAGTGCTCAGGGGCGGGGAAGCTCCTACGAGCAGTACTTC.

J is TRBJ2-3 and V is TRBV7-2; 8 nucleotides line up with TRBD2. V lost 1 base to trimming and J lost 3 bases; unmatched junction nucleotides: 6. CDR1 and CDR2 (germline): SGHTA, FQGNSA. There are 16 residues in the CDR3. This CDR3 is CASSLDVAGGTDTQYF. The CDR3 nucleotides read TGTGCCAGCAGCTTAGATGTGGCGGGAGGTACAGATACGCAGTATTTT.

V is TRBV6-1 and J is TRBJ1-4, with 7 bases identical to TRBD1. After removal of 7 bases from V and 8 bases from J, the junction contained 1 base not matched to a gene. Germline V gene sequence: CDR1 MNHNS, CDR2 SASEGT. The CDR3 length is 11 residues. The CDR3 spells CASKTGEKLFF. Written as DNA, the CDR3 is TGTGCCAGCAAGACAGGGGAAAAACTGTTTTTT.

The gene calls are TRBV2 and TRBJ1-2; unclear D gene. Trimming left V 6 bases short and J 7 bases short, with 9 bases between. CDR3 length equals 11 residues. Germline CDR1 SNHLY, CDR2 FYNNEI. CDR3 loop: CASRVVAGYTF. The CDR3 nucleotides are TGTGCCAGCAGAGTTGTGGCTGGCTACACCTTC.

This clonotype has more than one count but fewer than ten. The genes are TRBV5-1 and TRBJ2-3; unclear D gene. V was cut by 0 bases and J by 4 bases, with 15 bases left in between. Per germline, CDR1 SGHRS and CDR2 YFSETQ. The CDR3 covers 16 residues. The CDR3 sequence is CASSLELAVGADTQYF. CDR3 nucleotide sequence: TGCGCCAGCAGCTTGGAACTGGCGGTAGGAGCAGATACGCAGTATTTT.

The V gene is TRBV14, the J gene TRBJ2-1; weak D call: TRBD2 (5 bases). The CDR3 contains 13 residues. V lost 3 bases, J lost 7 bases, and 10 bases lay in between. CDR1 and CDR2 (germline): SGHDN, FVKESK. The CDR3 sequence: CASSQWPGNEQFF. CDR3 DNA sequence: TGTGCCAGCAGCCAGTGGCCGGGGAATGAGCAGTTCTTC. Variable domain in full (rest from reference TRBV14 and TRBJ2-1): EAGVTQFPSHSVIEKGQTVTLRCDPISGHDNLYWYRRVMGKEIKFLLHFVKESKQDESGMPNNRFLAERTGGTYSTLKVQPAELEDSGVYFCASSQWPGNEQFFGPGTRLTVL.

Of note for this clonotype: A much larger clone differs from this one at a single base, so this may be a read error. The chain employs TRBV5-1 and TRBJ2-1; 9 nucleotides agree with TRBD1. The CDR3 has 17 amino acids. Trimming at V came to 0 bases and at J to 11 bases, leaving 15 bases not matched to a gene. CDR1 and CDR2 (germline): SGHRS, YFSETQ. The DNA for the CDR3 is TGCGCCAGCAGCTTGGGGCTAACAGGGGGCGTTTGGAATAAGCAGTTCTTC. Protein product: CASSLGLTGGVWNKQFF.

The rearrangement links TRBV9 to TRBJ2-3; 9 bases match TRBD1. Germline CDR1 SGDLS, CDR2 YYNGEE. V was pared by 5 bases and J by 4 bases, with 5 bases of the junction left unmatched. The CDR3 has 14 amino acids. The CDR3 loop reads CASSWGQGADTQYF. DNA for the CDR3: TGTGCCAGCAGTTGGGGACAGGGCGCAGATACGCAGTATTTT.

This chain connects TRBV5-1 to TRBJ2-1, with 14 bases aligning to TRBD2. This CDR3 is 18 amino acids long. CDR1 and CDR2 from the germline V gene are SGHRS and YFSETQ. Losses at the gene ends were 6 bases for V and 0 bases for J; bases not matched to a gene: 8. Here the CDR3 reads CASTTGLAGVSSYNEQFF. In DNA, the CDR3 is TGCGCCAGCACGACGGGACTAGCGGGGGTTAGCTCCTACAATGAGCAGTTCTTC.

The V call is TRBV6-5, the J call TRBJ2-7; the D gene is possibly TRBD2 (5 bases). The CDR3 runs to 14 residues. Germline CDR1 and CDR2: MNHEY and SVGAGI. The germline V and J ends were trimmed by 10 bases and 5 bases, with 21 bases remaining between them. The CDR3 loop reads CATRGSRLINEQYF. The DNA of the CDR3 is TGTGCCACGCGAGGGTCCAGGTTAATAAACGAGCAGTACTTC.